Below, 21 T cell receptor beta chains from the same sample are listed, as sequenced in a study of blood T cell repertoires in COVID-19. Measured with immunoSEQ multiplex PCR; TCRdb has only the in-frame clones, and not every one. In the table there are 210,000 or so clones, roughly four fifths of which are singletons. Sequenced input: peripheral blood. The origin of the receptors is a woman aged 70 to 79 with active or convalescent COVID-19.

The rearrangement joins TRBV12-3 or TRBV12-4 to TRBJ2-7; TRBD2 agrees at 8 bases. CDR3 length equals 13 residues. Trimming cost V 3 bases and J 4 bases; bases outside gene matches: 2. The CDR3 here is CASSFGGGYEQYF. The CDR3 DNA reads as TGTGCCAGCAGTTTCGGGGGGGGGTACGAGCAGTACTTC.

Many counts were recorded for this clone. The V gene is TRBV9, the J gene TRBJ2-2; possible D gene TRBD1, 6 bases. The CDR3 has 13 residues. In germline, CDR1 is SGDLS, CDR2 YYNGEE. Trimming removed 2 bases at V and 6 bases at J, with 8 bases between. CDR3 nucleotide sequence: TGTGCCAGCAGCGTCAGGGGACCCGGGGAGCTGTTTTTT. This sequence encodes CASSVRGPGELFF.

The chain carries TRBV10-3 and TRBJ2-7, with D perhaps matching TRBD1 (6 bases). The germline gives CDR1 ENHRY, CDR2 SYGVKD. The ends were cut back, 0 bases at V and 2 bases at J, with 11 bases in the middle. This CDR3 spans 15 amino acids. CDR3 amino acids: CAISESNRGTYEQYF. The CDR3 DNA sequence: TGTGCCATCAGTGAGTCCAATAGGGGGACCTACGAGCAGTACTTC.

This sequence joins TRBV4-2 and TRBJ2-7, with 7 nucleotides matching TRBD1. The CDR3 is 15 residues long. Germline values: CDR1 LGHNA, CDR2 YNFKEQ. Germline trimming cut 3 bases from V and 0 bases from J; bases unmatched to any gene: 5. The DNA of the CDR3 is TGTGCCAGCAGCCAGAGGACAGGAAGCTCCTACGAGCAGTACTTC. As protein: CASSQRTGSSYEQYF.

The V call is TRBV19, the J call TRBJ1-5; 7 positions agree with TRBD1. The J segment lost 6 bases and the V segment lost 4 bases, leaving 9 bases of the junction unmatched. The CDR3 covers 15 residues. Germline loops: CDR1 LNHDA, CDR2 SQIVND (reference sequence). The CDR3 reads CASSNRQGAAQPQHF. The DNA for the CDR3 is TGTGCCAGTAGTAACCGACAGGGTGCGGCTCAGCCCCAGCATTTT.

V gene TRBV2 combines with J gene TRBJ2-1; the match to TRBD1 covers 8 bases. The CDR3 has 16 residues. The germline gives CDR1 SNHLY, CDR2 FYNNEI. Losses at the gene ends were 4 bases for V and 2 bases for J; bases not matched to a gene: 7. The CDR3 DNA sequence: TGTGCCAGCAGTGTCCCTCAGGGGGCCCCCTACAATGAGCAGTTCTTC. It is translated as CASSVPQGAPYNEQFF.

This chain joins TRBV2 and TRBJ2-1; 10 bases line up with TRBD1. The germline gives CDR1 SNHLY, CDR2 FYNNEI. The CDR3 consists of 16 residues. Trimming removed 6 bases from V and 7 bases from J; junction bases left unmatched: 12. The CDR3: CASSPVGTGVANEQFF. CDR3 nucleotides: TGTGCCAGCAGCCCGGTCGGGACAGGGGTGGCGAATGAGCAGTTCTTC.

The chain combines TRBV10-3 with TRBJ2-7, with 7 bases fitting TRBD1. The germline CDR1 and CDR2 sequences are ENHRY and SYGVKD. V shed 2 bases and J 2 bases; nucleotides not matched to a gene: 6. This CDR3 has 15 residues. The DNA of the CDR3 is TGTGCCATCAGTGAGGACAGGGTCCCAACCTACGAGCAGTACTTC. It specifies CAISEDRVPTYEQYF.

This clone was counted at least ten times. The V call is TRBV5-1, the J call TRBJ2-1, with D uncertain. CDR3 length: 15 residues. The V end lost 2 bases, the J end lost 0 bases, and 9 bases lay between the germline ends. The germline gives CDR1 SGHRS, CDR2 YFSETQ. The DNA of the CDR3 is TGCGCCAGCAGCTTTAAAGGCGGCTCCTACAATGAGCAGTTCTTC. Translation gives CASSFKGGSYNEQFF. The full variable domain, rest sourced from reference TRBV5-1 and TRBJ2-1, is KAGVTQTPRYLIKTRGQQVTLSCSPISGHRSVSWYQQTPGQGLQFLFEYFSETQRNKGNFPGRFSGRQFSNSRSEMNVSTLELGDSALYLCASSFKGGSYNEQFFGPGTRLTVL.

The gene calls are TRBV19 and TRBJ1-2; 8 nucleotides match TRBD1. CDR1 and CDR2 (germline): LNHDA, SQIVND (reference sequence). The CDR3 loop spans 18 amino acids. With V trimmed by 0 bases and J by 3 bases, 12 bases remained unmatched. The DNA for the CDR3 is TGTGCCAGTAGTATAGACCGGACAGGGATTGTTTCAGACTATGGCTACACCTTC. Amino acid sequence: CASSIDRTGIVSDYGYTF.

The V call is TRBV28, the J call TRBJ2-3, with TRBD2 matching 9 bases. The germline CDR1 and CDR2 sequences are MDHEN and SYDVKM. The V and J ends lost 3 bases and 6 bases, in that order; junction bases with no gene match: 4. CDR3 size: 14 residues. In nucleotides, the CDR3 is TGTGCCAGCAGTTTTGCGGGAGGGCTGGATACGCAGTATTTT. Its translation: CASSFAGGLDTQYF.

The V gene is TRBV27, the J gene TRBJ2-2, with 9 bases lining up with TRBD2. This CDR3 is built from 16 residues. V was clipped by 4 bases and J by 2 bases; unmatched bases: 5. Germline V gene data show CDR1 as MNHEY and CDR2 as SMNVEV (reference sequence). For the CDR3, the DNA is TGTGCCAGCAGTTCCCTAGCGGGGCTAAACACCGGGGAGCTGTTTTTT. Encoded protein: CASSSLAGLNTGELFF.

The rearrangement joins TRBV7-2 to TRBJ2-4; D is perhaps TRBD1 (5 bases). The germline V gene has CDR1 SGHTA and CDR2 FQGNSA. V gave up 5 bases and J gave up 1 base, with 9 bases separating them. This CDR3 comprises 14 residues. CDR3 coding DNA: TGTGCCAGCAGCGGGGCAGGGGCCAAAAACATTCAGTACTTC. As protein: CASSGAGAKNIQYF.

The chain uses TRBV2 and TRBJ2-1; D uncertain. Deletions cut 7 bases from V and 0 bases from J, with 10 bases between. This CDR3 contains 14 residues. Germline CDR1 SNHLY, CDR2 FYNNEI. This chain's CDR3 is CASTATGSYNEQFF. In DNA, the CDR3 is TGTGCCAGCACCGCAACGGGCTCCTACAATGAGCAGTTCTTC.

This clone has only one observation. The V gene is TRBV5-4, the J gene TRBJ2-5, with D hard to call. With 0 bases removed from V and 1 base from J, the gap between germline ends came to 13 bases. Germline V lookup: CDR1 SGHNT, CDR2 YYREEE (reference sequence). The CDR3 spans 16 residues. Here the CDR3 DNA reads TGTGCCAGCAGCTTGGGGCATAGCACAATCCAAGAGACCCAGTACTTC. As protein: CASSLGHSTIQETQYF. The complete variable domain, with remaining parts taken from reference TRBV5-4 and TRBJ2-5, reads ETGVTQSPTHLIKTRGQQVTLRCSSQSGHNTVSWYQQALGQGPQFIFQYYREEENGRGNFPPRFSGLQFPNYSSELNVNALELDDSALYLCASSLGHSTIQETQYFGPGTRLLVL.

The chain employs TRBV6-5 and TRBJ1-1; TRBD1 aligns across 7 bases. J gave up 2 bases and V 2 bases, and 8 bases lay outside the gene matches. Per germline, CDR1 MNHEY and CDR2 SVGAGI. CDR3 length: 16 residues. In DNA form, the CDR3 reads TGTGCCAGCAGTTACGGGACAGCGACCCTCAACACTGAAGCTTTCTTT. As protein: CASSYGTATLNTEAFF.

The genes are TRBV28 and TRBJ2-7; 9 bases match TRBD2. The V gene's germline CDR1 is MDHEN and CDR2 SYDVKM. V lost 5 bases, J lost 1 base, and 6 bases stayed unmatched. The CDR3 runs to 15 residues. In DNA form, the CDR3 reads TGTGCCAGCAGTGAGTTAGCGGGAGTTTCCTACGAGCAGTACTTC. This encodes CASSELAGVSYEQYF.

The chain carries TRBV19 and TRBJ2-3; a weak D match, TRBD2 (6 bases). The CDR3 runs 13 residues. V was clipped by 7 bases and J by 2 bases, with 10 bases between them. Germline-derived CDR1 and CDR2 are LNHDA and SQIVND (reference sequence). The CDR3 here is CASNAGPTDTQYF. In DNA, the CDR3 is TGTGCCAGTAATGCGGGGCCCACAGATACGCAGTATTTT.

The chain recombines TRBV5-1 with TRBJ2-7, with D possibly matching TRBD1 (6 bases). The CDR3 consists of 17 residues. Germline V gene data show CDR1 as SGHRS and CDR2 as YFSETQ. Deletions cut 4 bases from V and 0 bases from J, with 20 bases between. CDR3 nucleotides: TGCGCCAGCAGCACAATCACCGGGACAAAATTCTCCTACGAGCAGTACTTC. It yields the protein CASSTITGTKFSYEQYF. Filled out from reference TRBV5-1 and TRBJ2-7, the complete variable domain reads KAGVTQTPRYLIKTRGQQVTLSCSPISGHRSVSWYQQTPGQGLQFLFEYFSETQRNKGNFPGRFSGRQFSNSRSEMNVSTLELGDSALYLCASSTITGTKFSYEQYFGPGTRLTVT.

V is TRBV13 and J is TRBJ2-5; TRBD2 matches 10 bases. The length of the CDR3 is 15 residues. The ends lost 5 bases at V and 3 bases at J; junction bases unmatched: 6. Germline CDR1 is PRHDT and CDR2 is FYEKMQ (reference sequence). The CDR3 here is CASSPSGRGEETQYF. CDR3 in DNA: TGTGCCAGCAGCCCTAGCGGGAGAGGGGAAGAGACCCAGTACTTC.

V is TRBV5-6 and J is TRBJ2-3; TRBD1 matches at 10 bases. CDR3 size: 15 residues. Germline CDR1 reads SGHDT; CDR2 reads YYEEEE. The J segment lost 7 bases and the V segment lost 2 bases, leaving 7 bases of the junction unmatched. The CDR3 reads CASSLLTGGMNTQYF. Here the CDR3 DNA reads TGTGCCAGCAGCTTATTGACAGGGGGCATGAATACGCAGTATTTT.